This TCR beta chain appears in the sequencing data of a study of blood T cells in healthy people across ages. Study-wide points: Leaving the PBMCs unsorted stopped any conclusive comparison of naive versus antigen-experienced cells. It was held that diversity estimates obtained from one million T cells represented underestimates. Diversity was higher, and naive CD4+ cells more numerous, in long-lived donors than in aged donors.

For the second PCR, which ran for 7 to 11 cycles, a sample-barcoded 5' primer and a J-beta primer mix were used. All cDNA molecules were each tagged by a template-switch adaptor with 12 random nucleotides. TCRdb redid the calling of the 5' RACE reads with MiXCR, one entry per CDR3 protein. Of fewer than 1,000,000 distinct CDR3 sequences listed, 35% to 50% are singletons. This clonotype was detected a few times. Its antigen is as yet unknown. The source of this sequence is a man older than 75 in good health. Sequencing input: blood.

The CDR3 nucleotides read TGCAGCCCAGCCGTCCATGAGCAGTTCTTC. This gives the protein CSPAVHEQFF. The rearrangement joins TRBV29-1 to TRBJ2-1; D is uncertain. Trimming cost V 8 bases and J 8 bases, with 10 bases left between them. CDR1 and CDR2 (germline): SQVTM, ANQGSEA. This CDR3 spans 10 amino acids.